This T cell receptor (beta chain) derives from a study of CD8 T cells in Susac syndrome. Study outcomes and limitations: The study conceded that its TCR sequencing and HLA analysis involved relatively few individuals.

Blood CD8+ and CD4+ T cells underwent high-throughput TCR beta sequencing. Negative isolation yielded CD4+ and CD8+ T cells, and FACS enriched TEMRA cells. A remark on this clonotype: Its specificity is not known.

It was with random hexamers that roughly 0.5 to 1 ug RNA was reverse transcribed. The TCR beta CDR3 was amplified by immunoSEQ multiplex PCR across 54 Vbeta, 13 Jbeta. MiXCR, applied by TCRdb to the immunoSEQ multiplex PCR reads, yields one record per CDR3 protein. The table includes some 300,000 distinct CDR3 sequences, approximately 90% detected once. This TCR derives from a human donor with multiple sclerosis. Sample: CD8+ T cells from PBMCs.

The CDR3 loop reads CASSRTREGYNEQFF. The CDR3 nucleotides read TGTGCCAGCAGCCGGACTAGGGAAGGCTACAATGAGCAGTTCTTC. The chain employs TRBV13 and TRBJ2-1; 7 bases match TRBD2. J lost 3 bases, V lost 5 bases, and 7 bases had no gene match. Germline CDR1 PRHDT, CDR2 FYEKMQ (reference sequence). The CDR3 has 15 amino acids. The full variable domain, its missing parts supplied by reference TRBV13 and TRBJ2-1, is AAGVIQSPRHLIKEKRETATLKCYPIPRHDTVYWYQQGPGQDPQFLISFYEKMQSDKGSIPDRFSAQQFSDYHSELNMSSLELGDSALYFCASSRTREGYNEQFFGPGTRLTVL.